This T cell receptor beta chain was retrieved from a study of blood T cell repertoires in COVID-19. The germline gives CDR1 SGHDT, CDR2 YYEEEE. CDR3 size: 15 residues. Trimming removed 5 bases at V and 7 bases at J, with 18 bases between. Produced via immunoSEQ multiplex PCR; TCRdb's table is partial and in-frame only. This sample carries 150,000 to 200,000 clones, approximately 83% of them seen once, and the ten largest clones take 11%. The source of this sequence is a human donor with active or convalescent COVID-19. The donor label of this sample is uncertain. V and J are TRBV5-6 and TRBJ2-2, with D possibly being TRBD2 (7 bases). Source material: peripheral blood. The CDR3 DNA sequence: TGTGCCAGCAGGCCTCGGGGGGCGTTCAACGGGGAGCTGTTTTTT. Protein product: CASRPRGAFNGELFF.